This T cell receptor beta chain stems from a study of shared clonotypes between healthy human individuals. Notes on the study in general: The naive CD4 repertoires of a handful of donors were compared, and around 5% of clonotypes were shared.

With V trimmed by 7 bases and J by 9 bases, 15 bases remained unmatched. The CDR3 consists of 14 residues. Germline V lookup: CDR1 SGHRS, CDR2 YFSETQ. Method: immunoSEQ multiplex PCR; TCRdb's copy keeps in-frame clones and lacks some. The sample records over a million clones, about 70% being singletons. The sample holds many counts of this clone. No antigen is known for it. This sequence joins TRBV5-1 and TRBJ2-5; the match to TRBD1 covers 7 bases. The clonotype was recovered from a man younger than 35 in good health. The sequencing input was memory CD4+ T cells sorted from blood. Subset indicated: CD45RA-negative fraction. The CDR3 loop is CASGMDRLAGAQYF. CDR3 nucleotides: TGCGCCAGCGGGATGGACAGGCTGGCAGGGGCCCAGTACTTC.